Following are 10 T cell receptor beta chains from one sample sequenced in a study of blood T cell repertoires in COVID-19. Libraries were prepared by immunoSEQ multiplex PCR; TCRdb keeps only in-frame clonotypes and omits some of them. This repertoire shows 100,000 to 150,000 clones, almost 80% found once; its top ten account for 25%. The specimen sequenced was peripheral blood. The receptors were gathered from a human donor in a cohort sampled during active COVID-19.

The chain has TRBV7-6 and TRBJ2-7; 10 nucleotides line up with TRBD2. The length of the CDR3 is 17 residues. V lost 4 bases and J lost 9; bases outside the gene matches: 18. From germline, CDR1 is SGHVS and CDR2 FNYEAQ. The CDR3 DNA sequence: TGTGCCAGCAGCTCGACTAGCGGGCCCCGCGCCTGTTTCCGGCAGTACTTC. The encoded protein is CASSSTSGPRACFRQYF.

Details on this clone: Different DNA sequences within this sample yield the same CDR3. The gene calls are TRBV30 and TRBJ2-1; 12 bases line up with TRBD2. This CDR3 is built from 15 residues. Trimming took 0 bases from V and 7 from J; bases not matched to a gene: 4. CDR1 GTSNPN and CDR2 SVGIG come from the germline V gene (reference sequence). The CDR3 DNA reads as TGTGCCTGGAGTGTAGGACTAGCGGGAAGAAATGAGCAGTTCTTC. Its protein is CAWSVGLAGRNEQFF.

This sequence joins TRBV14 and TRBJ2-2; 15 bases are a match to TRBD2. The V gene's germline CDR1 is SGHDN and CDR2 FVKESK. V lost 4 bases and J lost 4; bases outside the gene matches: 10. CDR3 length: 19 amino acids. The CDR3 loop reads CASSPGGLAGGKSTGELFF. The CDR3 region has the DNA TGTGCCAGCAGCCCCGGGGGACTAGCGGGAGGAAAGAGCACCGGGGAGCTGTTTTTT.

The chain couples TRBV30 to TRBJ1-4; D might be TRBD1 (6 bases). Germline CDR1 and CDR2: GTSNPN and SVGIG (reference sequence). The CDR3 sequence is 15 residues long. Trimming shortened V by 1 base and J by 3 bases, and 12 bases separated the two germline ends. CDR3 DNA: TGTGCCTGGAGTGAAGGTGGACAGCCTAATGAAAAACTGTTTTTT. Translated: CAWSEGGQPNEKLFF.

The V gene is TRBV29-1, the J gene TRBJ1-5, with D hard to call. This CDR3 region has 14 residues. V lost 4 bases and J lost 2, with 12 bases in between. Germline V CDR1 and CDR2: SQVTM, ANQGSEA. CDR3 amino acids: CSVAGGLGNQPQHF. The CDR3 DNA reads as TGCAGCGTTGCTGGCGGCTTGGGCAATCAGCCCCAGCATTTT.

This clone has only a few counts. V usage is TRBV4-3 and J usage is TRBJ2-1; possible D gene TRBD2, 6 bases. CDR3 size: 15 residues. Germline V CDR1 and CDR2: LGHNA, YSLEER. The ends were cut back, 4 bases at V and 5 bases at J, with 15 bases in the middle. The CDR3 DNA reads as TGCGCCAGCAGCCTTGAGGGGAGGTTGGACAATGAGCAGTTCTTC. The encoded protein is CASSLEGRLDNEQFF.

This chain links TRBV6-2 or TRBV6-3 with TRBJ2-7; 7 nucleotides match TRBD2. Losses at the gene ends were 6 bases for V and 0 bases for J; bases not matched to a gene: 14. This CDR3 has 17 residues. The germline V gene has CDR1 MNHEY and CDR2 SVGEGT. The CDR3, as DNA: TGTGCCAGCAGCCTCAACCCCCTAGCGGAAGACTCCTACGAGCAGTACTTC. Protein: CASSLNPLAEDSYEQYF.

The chain employs TRBV24-1 and TRBJ2-1, with D possibly being TRBD2 (7 bases). Trimming cost V 5 bases and J 3 bases, with 13 bases left between them. Germline-derived CDR1 and CDR2 are KGHDR and SFDVKD. This CDR3 spans 15 amino acids. The CDR3, as DNA: TGTGCCACCAGTGGTCGGGGGGCGAACTACAATGAGCAGTTCTTC. Translation: CATSGRGANYNEQFF.

The genes are TRBV10-3 and TRBJ2-3; 13 bases fit TRBD2. With V trimmed by 4 bases and J by 3 bases, 10 bases remained unmatched. CDR3 length: 18 residues. Germline V CDR1 and CDR2: ENHRY, SYGVKD. CDR3 protein: CAISGPQLAGGRTDTQYF. For the CDR3, the DNA is TGTGCCATCAGTGGGCCACAACTAGCGGGGGGGCGGACAGATACGCAGTATTTT.

This clone has only one observation. The J gene is TRBJ2-1, the V gene TRBV27, with 9 bases fitting TRBD2. This CDR3 spans 16 amino acids. The V gene's germline CDR1 is MNHEY and CDR2 SMNVEV (reference sequence). The V and J ends lost 5 bases and 6 bases, in that order; junction bases with no gene match: 11. The DNA of the CDR3 is TGTGCCAGCAGTACATTGTATCGAGCGGGGGGCAATGAGCAGTTCTTC. It encodes CASSTLYRAGGNEQFF.